This TCR beta chain is from a study of blood T cells in healthy people across ages. The CDR3 has 15 residues. Trimming shortened V by 4 bases and J by 2 bases, and 15 bases separated the two germline ends. Germline lookup yields CDR1 SGHRS and CDR2 YFSETQ. The study drew donors from healthy Caucasian individuals in Russia aged about 6 to 90. At least ten counts were recorded for this clonotype. As yet, its antigen is unknown. Notes on the study in general: No one knew whether donors had CMV, which possibly confounded expanded clonotype changes. Older age coincided with a roughly linear decline in TCR beta diversity per million T cells.

Alongside a J-beta primer mix, a sample-barcoded 5' primer served in a second PCR lasting about 7 to 11 cycles. TCRdb re-called the 5' RACE reads with MiXCR, one entry per CDR3 protein. The table records about 290,000 distinct CDR3 sequences, around 27% of them present only once. The genes are TRBV5-1 and TRBJ2-5; tentative D call: TRBD1 (6 bases). The TCR was taken from a woman aged 70-85 years in good health. Input material: blood. This chain's CDR3 is CASSPGQINQETQYF. DNA of the CDR3: TGCGCCAGCAGCCCAGGACAGATTAATCAAGAGACCCAGTACTTC.